This TCR beta chain comes out of a study of T cell responses to AZD1222 COVID-19 vaccine. V was shortened by 0 bases and J by 0 bases, with 8 bases between the two germline ends. The CDR3 is made up of 15 amino acids. CDR1 is LGHNA and CDR2 is YSLEER in the germline V gene. Using immunoSEQ multiplex PCR, the repertoire was profiled, and TCRdb retains in-frame clones only, with some absent. The sample includes 100,000 to 150,000 clones, roughly 91% of them seen just once. The sequenced sample was peripheral blood, obtained on day 0 of MenACWY control vaccination. The sequence was obtained from an adult in good health. The chain uses TRBV4-3 and TRBJ1-2; D may be TRBD1 (6 bases). CDR3 sequence reads: CASSQEQGPNYGYTF. CDR3 nucleotide sequence: TGCGCCAGCAGCCAAGAACAGGGCCCTAACTATGGCTACACCTTC.